This TCR beta chain is drawn from a study of cytomegalovirus exposure and HLA in healthy donors. Study-level findings and limits: There was a cluster of highly shared sequence variants that was likely a sequencing artifact. Differences between HLA loci emerged in a later analysis of TCR association rates, with DRB1 most and HLA-C fewest. Presence/absence analyses treated sequencing depth as roughly uniform across donors. Later on, an analysis tied approximately 15,000 TCR beta sequences to HLA alleles at 0.05 false discovery rate.

Use of 60 Vbeta and 13 Jbeta primers characterized the PCR. Libraries were prepared by immunoSEQ multiplex PCR; TCRdb keeps only in-frame clonotypes and omits some of them. The listing contains tens of thousands of clones. The V end was cut by 8 bases, the J end by 4 bases, with 6 bases between. The CDR3 consists of 10 residues. Germline CDR1 and CDR2: MDHEN and SYDVKM. Details on this clone: Its antigen is unidentified.

Input material: PBMCs. The source is a woman aged 40 to 50 in good health and CMV-seropositive. This sequence joins TRBV28 and TRBJ2-7, with unresolved D. The CDR3 nucleotides read TGTGCCAGCGGAGTATACGAGCAGTACTTC. Translation gives CASGVYEQYF.